This T cell receptor (beta chain) is drawn from a study of cytomegalovirus exposure and HLA in healthy donors. With 60 Vbeta and 13 Jbeta primers, the PCR was carried out. Repertoires were generated with immunoSEQ multiplex PCR, while TCRdb's copy carries only in-frame clones and drops some. Among over 130,000 clones listed, almost 85% were seen once. The V and J ends lost 3 bases and 9 bases, in that order; junction bases with no gene match: 15. Germline CDR1 is SEHNR and CDR2 is FQNEAQ (reference sequence). The CDR3 totals 16 residues. This TCR was sampled from a man between 25 and 39 years old in good health and CMV-seropositive. Source material: PBMCs. The chain carries TRBV7-9 and TRBJ1-2; 8 bases match TRBD1. CDR3 coding DNA: TGTGCCAGCAGCTTTGGCCAGGGGGCGTTGGAATGGAGCTACACCTTC. This translates into CASSFGQGALEWSYTF.